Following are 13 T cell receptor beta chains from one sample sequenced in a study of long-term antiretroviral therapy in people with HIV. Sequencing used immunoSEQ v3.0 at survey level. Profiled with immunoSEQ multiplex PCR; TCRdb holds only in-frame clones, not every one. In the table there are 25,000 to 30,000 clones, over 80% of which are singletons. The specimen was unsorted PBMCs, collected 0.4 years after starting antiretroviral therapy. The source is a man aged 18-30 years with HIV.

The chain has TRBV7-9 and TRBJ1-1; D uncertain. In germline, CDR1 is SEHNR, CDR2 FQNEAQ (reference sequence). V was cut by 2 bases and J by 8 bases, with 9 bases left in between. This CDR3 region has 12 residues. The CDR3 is CASSLTRKEAFF. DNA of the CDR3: TGTGCCAGCAGCTTAACCAGGAAGGAAGCTTTCTTT.

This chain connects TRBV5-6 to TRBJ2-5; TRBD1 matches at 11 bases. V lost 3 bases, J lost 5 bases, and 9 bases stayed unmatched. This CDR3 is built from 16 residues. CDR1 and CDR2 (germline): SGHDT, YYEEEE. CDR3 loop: CASSWSGTGGGETQYF. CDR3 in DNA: TGTGCCAGCAGCTGGTCCGGGACAGGGGGAGGGGAGACCCAGTACTTC.

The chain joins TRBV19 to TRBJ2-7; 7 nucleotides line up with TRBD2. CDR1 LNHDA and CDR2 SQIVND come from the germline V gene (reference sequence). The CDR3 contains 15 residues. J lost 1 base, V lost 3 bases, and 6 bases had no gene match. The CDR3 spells CASSILAGASYEQYF. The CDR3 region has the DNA TGTGCCAGTAGTATCCTGGCGGGAGCGTCCTACGAGCAGTACTTC. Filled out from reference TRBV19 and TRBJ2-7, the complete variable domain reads DGGITQSPKYLFRKEGQNVTLSCEQNLNHDAMYWYRQDPGQGLRLIYYSQIVNDFQKGDIAEGYSVSREKKESFPLTVTSAQKNPTAFYLCASSILAGASYEQYFGPGTRLTVT.

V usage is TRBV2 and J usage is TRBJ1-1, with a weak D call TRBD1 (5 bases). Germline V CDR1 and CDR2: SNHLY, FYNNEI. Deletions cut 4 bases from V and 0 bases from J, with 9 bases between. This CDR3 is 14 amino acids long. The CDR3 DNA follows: TGTGCCAGCAGTGGGGCGGGGGTGAACACTGAAGCTTTCTTT. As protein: CASSGAGVNTEAFF.

CDR3 protein: CSVETVGLPPDEKLFF. The CDR3 DNA is TGCAGCGTTGAAACAGTCGGACTACCCCCTGATGAAAAACTGTTTTTT. This chain joins TRBV29-1 and TRBJ1-4, with D hard to call. The CDR3 extends over 16 amino acids. The V and J ends lost 2 bases and 6 bases respectively, with 19 bases between them. Germline V gene sequence: CDR1 SQVTM, CDR2 ANQGSEA.

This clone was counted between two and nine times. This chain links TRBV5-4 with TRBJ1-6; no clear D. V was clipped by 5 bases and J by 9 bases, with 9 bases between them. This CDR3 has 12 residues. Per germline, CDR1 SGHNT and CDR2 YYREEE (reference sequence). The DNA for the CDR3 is TGTGCCAGCAGATACGGAGGTTCACCCCTCCACTTT. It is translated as CASRYGGSPLHF.

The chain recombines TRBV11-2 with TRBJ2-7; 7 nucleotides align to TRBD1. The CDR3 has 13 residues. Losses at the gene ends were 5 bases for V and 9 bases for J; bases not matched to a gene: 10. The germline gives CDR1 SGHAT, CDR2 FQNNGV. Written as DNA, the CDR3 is TGTGCCAGCAGCCTGGGACAGCTACGAAGGCAGTACTTC. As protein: CASSLGQLRRQYF.

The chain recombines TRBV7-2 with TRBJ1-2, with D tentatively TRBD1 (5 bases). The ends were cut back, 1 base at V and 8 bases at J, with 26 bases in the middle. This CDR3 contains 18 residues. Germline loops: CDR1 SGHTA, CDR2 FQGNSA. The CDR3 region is CASSLVPISRVSVGGYTF. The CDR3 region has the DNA TGTGCCAGCAGCTTAGTCCCGATTTCCAGGGTCTCAGTAGGAGGCTACACCTTC.

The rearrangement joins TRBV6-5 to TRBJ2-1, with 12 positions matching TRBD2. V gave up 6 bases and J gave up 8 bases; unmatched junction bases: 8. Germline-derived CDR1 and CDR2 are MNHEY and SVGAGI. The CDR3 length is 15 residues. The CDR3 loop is CASSMTSGSSYEQFF. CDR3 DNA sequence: TGTGCCAGCAGCATGACTAGCGGGAGTTCGTATGAGCAGTTCTTC.

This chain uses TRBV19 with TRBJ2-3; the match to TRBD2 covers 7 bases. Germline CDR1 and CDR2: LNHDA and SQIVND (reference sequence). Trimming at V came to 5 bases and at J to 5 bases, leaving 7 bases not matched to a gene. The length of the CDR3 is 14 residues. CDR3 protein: CASSPGGLLDTQYF. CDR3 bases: TGTGCCAGTAGTCCCGGGGGGTTACTAGATACGCAGTATTTT.

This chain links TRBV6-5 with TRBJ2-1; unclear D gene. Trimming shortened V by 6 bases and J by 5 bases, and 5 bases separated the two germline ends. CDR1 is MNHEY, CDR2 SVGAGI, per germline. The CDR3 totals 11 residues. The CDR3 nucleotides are TGTGCCAGCAGACAAAACAATGAGCAGTTCTTC. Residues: CASRQNNEQFF.

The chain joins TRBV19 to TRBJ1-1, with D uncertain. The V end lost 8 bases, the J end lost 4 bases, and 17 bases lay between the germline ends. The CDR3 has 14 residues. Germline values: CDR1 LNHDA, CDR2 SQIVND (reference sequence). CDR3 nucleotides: TGTGCCAGTGATATGGAGGGCGAGGGCACTGAAGCTTTCTTT. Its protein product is CASDMEGEGTEAFF.

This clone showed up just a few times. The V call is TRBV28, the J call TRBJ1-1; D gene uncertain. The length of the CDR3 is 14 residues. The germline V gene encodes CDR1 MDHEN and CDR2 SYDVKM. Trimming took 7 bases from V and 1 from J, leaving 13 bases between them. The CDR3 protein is CASTVDGRNTEAFF. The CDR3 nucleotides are TGTGCCAGCACCGTGGACGGGAGGAACACTGAAGCTTTCTTT.